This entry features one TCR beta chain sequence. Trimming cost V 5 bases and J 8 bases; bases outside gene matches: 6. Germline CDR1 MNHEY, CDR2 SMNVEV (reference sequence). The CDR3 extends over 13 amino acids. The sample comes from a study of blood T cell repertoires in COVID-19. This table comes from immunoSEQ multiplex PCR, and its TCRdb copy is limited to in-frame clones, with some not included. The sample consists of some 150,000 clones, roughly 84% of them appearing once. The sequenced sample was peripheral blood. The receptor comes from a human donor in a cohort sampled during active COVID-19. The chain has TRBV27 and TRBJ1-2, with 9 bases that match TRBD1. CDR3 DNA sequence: TGTGCCAGCAGTCAACAGGGGGCAGGAGGCTACACCTTC. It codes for CASSQQGAGGYTF.